This is a list of T cell receptor beta chains from one sample in a study of spatial heterogeneity in lung cancer. Each CDR3 protein gets one entry after TCRdb re-called the 5' RACE reads with MiXCR. The table shows under 150,000 distinct CDR3 sequences, with more than 10% occurring only once. The sample was PBMCs, taken at follow-up. Source of these receptors: a female donor with early-stage non-small cell lung cancer. CDR3s include the opening cysteine and the closing phenylalanine or tryptophan. D genes are given only for firm matches. Clone sizes are given selectively: once, few, many, or a class where the clone is expanded.

clone size	V gene	D gene	J gene	CDR3 protein	CDR3 DNA
many	TRBV2	TRBD2	TRBJ2-3	CASSAYLAGDTDTQYF	TGTGCCAGCAGTGCTTACTTAGCGGGAGACACAGATACGCAGTATTTT
few	TRBV5-1	NA	TRBJ2-3	CASSLAYPGTDTQYF	TGCGCCAGCAGCTTGGCCTACCCAGGGACAGATACGCAGTATTTT
many	TRBV12-3/TRBV12-4	NA	TRBJ2-1	CASTLRRGYNEQFF	TGTGCCAGCACCCTGAGGCGGGGTTACAATGAGCAGTTCTTC
few	TRBV7-7	TRBD2	TRBJ2-1	CASSPGPDMSLAGDEQFF	TGTGCTAGCAGCCCCGGGCCCGATATGTCGTTAGCGGGAGATGAGCAGTTCTTC
NA	TRBV7-2	NA	TRBJ2-3	CASRRGADTQYF	TGTGCCAGCCGGAGGGGGGCAGATACGCAGTATTTT
NA	TRBV6-6	NA	TRBJ2-3	CASSELYTQYF	TGTGCCAGCAGCGAACTCTATACGCAGTATTTT
NA	TRBV30	NA	TRBJ2-2	CAWSVTRAGTGELFF	TGTGCCTGGAGTGTAACCAGGGCGGGCACCGGGGAGCTGTTTTTT
many	TRBV10-1	NA	TRBJ2-1	CASSPQLLNEQFF	TGCGCCAGCAGCCCACAATTGTTGAATGAGCAGTTCTTC
few	TRBV4-1	NA	TRBJ2-7	CASSQVRSREQYF	TGCGCCAGCAGCCAAGTTAGATCTCGCGAGCAGTACTTC
few	TRBV28	NA	TRBJ2-5	CASSSDIETQYF	TGTGCCAGCTCCAGCGATATAGAGACCCAGTACTTC
few	TRBV24-1	NA	TRBJ2-5	CATSDFGSSDDETQYF	TGTGCCACCAGTGATTTTGGCTCGAGTGATGATGAGACCCAGTACTTC
NA	TRBV20-1	TRBD2	TRBJ2-5	CSASRTSGSSTETQYF	TGCAGTGCTAGTAGGACTAGCGGGAGTAGTACGGAGACCCAGTACTTC
many	TRBV20-1	NA	TRBJ2-7	CSASRGYEQYF	TGCAGTGCTAGTCGGGGATACGAGCAGTACTTC
few	TRBV5-1	TRBD2	TRBJ2-1	CASSPKTGLAGGISYNEQFF	TGCGCCAGCAGCCCGAAAACGGGACTAGCGGGAGGGATCTCCTACAATGAGCAGTTCTTC
few	TRBV18	NA	TRBJ2-1	CASSPNGDEQFF	TGTGCCAGCTCACCAAATGGGGATGAGCAGTTCTTC
few	TRBV28	TRBD2	TRBJ2-1	CASSSPGTSGNEQFF	TGTGCCAGCAGTTCCCCCGGGACTAGCGGAAATGAGCAGTTCTTC
NA	TRBV11-3	NA	TRBJ2-3	CASSKRLSSDTQYF	TGTGCCAGCAGCAAGAGGCTCTCGAGCGATACGCAGTATTTT
many	TRBV20-1	TRBD2	TRBJ2-4	CSARDHKDRTSGSRKGKNIQYF	TGCAGTGCTAGAGATCACAAGGACCGGACTAGCGGGAGCCGGAAGGGCAAAAACATTCAGTACTTC
few	TRBV12-3/TRBV12-4	NA	TRBJ1-1	CASSAQGTMNTEAFF	TGTGCCAGCAGTGCTCAGGGGACTATGAACACTGAAGCTTTCTTT
few	TRBV19	NA	TRBJ1-2	CAPRRAYGYTF	TGTGCCCCCCGGAGGGCCTATGGCTACACCTTC
few	TRBV5-5	NA	TRBJ1-3	CASSLEGESGNTIYF	TGTGCCAGCAGCTTGGAAGGGGAGTCCGGAAACACCATATATTTT
NA	TRBV12-3/TRBV12-4	NA	TRBJ1-1	CASSLRVARTEAFF	TGTGCCAGCAGCCTCAGGGTGGCGAGGACTGAAGCTTTCTTT
many	TRBV20-1	NA	TRBJ1-2	CSAREQGISGYTF	TGCAGTGCTAGAGAGCAGGGTATTAGCGGCTACACCTTC
NA	TRBV11-2	NA	TRBJ1-2	CASSFLGHNYGYTF	TGTGCCAGCAGCTTCCTCGGACATAACTATGGCTACACCTTC
many	TRBV12-3/TRBV12-4	NA	TRBJ2-3	CASSNHQEDTQYF	TGTGCCAGCAGTAATCATCAAGAAGATACGCAGTATTTT
NA	TRBV18	TRBD1	TRBJ2-7	CASSRQGAEQYF	TGTGCCAGCTCCCGACAGGGGGCGGAGCAGTACTTC
NA	TRBV7-3	TRBD2	TRBJ2-5	CASSLTPAGGPQETQYF	TGTGCCAGCAGCTTAACCCCAGCGGGAGGGCCACAAGAGACCCAGTACTTC
many	TRBV20-1	TRBD1	TRBJ1-1	CSARTGSNTEAFF	TGCAGTGCTAGGACAGGGTCGAACACTGAAGCTTTCTTT
few	TRBV14	NA	TRBJ2-7	CASSQKRVAPEQYF	TGTGCCAGCAGCCAAAAGAGGGTAGCGCCTGAGCAGTACTTC
few	TRBV5-1	NA	TRBJ2-1	CASTTQGNYNEQFF	TGCGCCAGCACGACGCAGGGGAATTACAATGAGCAGTTCTTC
many	TRBV30	NA	TRBJ2-7	CASYQTVGPYEQYF	TGTGCCTCTTACCAGACGGTCGGTCCTTACGAGCAGTACTTC
NA	TRBV2	NA	TRBJ2-3	CASRTGDTQYF	TGTGCCAGTAGAACAGGGGATACGCAGTATTTT
many	TRBV4-3	NA	TRBJ2-3	CASSQGVSSTDTQYF	TGCGCCAGCAGCCAAGGAGTCTCTAGCACAGATACGCAGTATTTT
many	TRBV28	TRBD2	TRBJ2-1	CASRGTSGNNEQFF	TGTGCCAGCAGAGGGACTAGCGGAAACAATGAGCAGTTCTTC
NA	TRBV7-9	NA	TRBJ1-5	CASSLSEEPQHF	TGTGCCAGCAGCTTATCGGAGGAGCCCCAGCATTTT
NA	TRBV20-1	NA	TRBJ2-7	CSAREWGDPYEQYF	TGCAGTGCTAGAGAGTGGGGTGATCCCTACGAGCAGTACTTC
NA	TRBV20-1	TRBD2	TRBJ2-2	CSARGQLAAGELFF	TGCAGTGCTAGAGGGCAACTAGCGGCCGGGGAGCTGTTTTTT
few	TRBV5-6	NA	TRBJ1-1	CASSPGTSGAFF	TGTGCCAGCAGCCCCGGGACATCGGGTGCTTTCTTT
few	TRBV29-1	NA	TRBJ2-3	CSVENNGPDTQYF	TGCAGCGTCGAGAACAACGGACCGGATACGCAGTATTTT
NA	TRBV6-2/TRBV6-3	NA	TRBJ1-5	CASSYSSQNQPQHF	TGTGCCAGCAGTTACTCGTCCCAAAATCAGCCCCAGCATTTT
many	TRBV5-1	TRBD1	TRBJ2-1	CASSAGQGYNEQFF	TGCGCCAGCAGCGCGGGACAGGGGTACAATGAGCAGTTCTTC
few	TRBV25-1	NA	TRBJ1-2	CASSDQTNYGYTF	TGTGCCAGCAGTGACCAGACTAACTATGGCTACACCTTC
few	TRBV28	NA	TRBJ2-7	CASSSGITTYEQYF	TGTGCCAGCAGTTCCGGGATTACTACCTACGAGCAGTACTTC
NA	TRBV6-2/TRBV6-3	TRBD1	TRBJ1-2	CASSPPRDRDGYTF	TGTGCCAGCAGCCCCCCCCGGGACAGGGATGGCTACACCTTC
NA	TRBV4-3	TRBD2	TRBJ2-1	CASSQDDSGSLGRYNEQFF	TGCGCCAGCAGCCAAGATGACAGCGGGAGCTTGGGAAGGTACAATGAGCAGTTCTTC
NA	TRBV19	TRBD2	TRBJ2-1	CASSRSSSGSPRNEQFF	TGTGCCAGTAGTAGAAGTTCTAGCGGCTCGCCCCGGAATGAGCAGTTCTTC
many	TRBV2	TRBD2	TRBJ2-3	CASTDPVTSGTPDTQYF	TGTGCCAGCACCGACCCTGTGACTAGCGGGACGCCAGATACGCAGTATTTT
NA	TRBV10-3	NA	TRBJ1-1	CAIKTGTVNTEAFF	TGTGCCATCAAGACCGGGACGGTGAACACTGAAGCTTTCTTT
few	TRBV5-1	NA	TRBJ1-6	CASSLASGGNSPLHF	TGCGCCAGCAGCTTGGCCTCGGGAGGGAATTCACCCCTCCACTTT
many	TRBV29-1	NA	TRBJ1-1	CSGVTGNTEAFF	TGCAGCGGAGTGACAGGGAACACTGAAGCTTTCTTT
many	TRBV2	TRBD1	TRBJ2-1	CASDNRGLGNEQFF	TGTGCCAGCGACAACAGGGGGCTCGGCAATGAGCAGTTCTTC
few	TRBV12-3/TRBV12-4	NA	TRBJ1-5	CASSAHDQPQHF	TGTGCCAGCAGCGCCCACGATCAGCCCCAGCATTTT
few	TRBV11-2	NA	TRBJ1-3	CASSKFSSGNTIYF	TGTGCCAGCAGCAAGTTCTCCTCTGGAAACACCATATATTTT
NA	TRBV24-1	NA	TRBJ1-5	CATSDTGPNNQPQHF	TGTGCCACCAGTGATACGGGACCGAACAATCAGCCCCAGCATTTT